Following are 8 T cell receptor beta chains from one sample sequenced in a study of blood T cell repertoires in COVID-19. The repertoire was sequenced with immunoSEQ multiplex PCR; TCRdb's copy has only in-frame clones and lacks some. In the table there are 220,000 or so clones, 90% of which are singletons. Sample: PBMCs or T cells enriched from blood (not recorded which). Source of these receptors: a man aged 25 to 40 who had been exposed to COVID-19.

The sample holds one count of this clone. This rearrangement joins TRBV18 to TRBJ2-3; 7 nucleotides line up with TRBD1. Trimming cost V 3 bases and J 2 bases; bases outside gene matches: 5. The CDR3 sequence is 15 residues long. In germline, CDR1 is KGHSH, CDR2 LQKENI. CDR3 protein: CASSPTGAPTDTQYF. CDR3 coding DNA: TGTGCCAGCTCACCCACAGGGGCCCCCACAGATACGCAGTATTTT. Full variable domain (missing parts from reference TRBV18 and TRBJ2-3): NAGVMQNPRHLVRRRGQEARLRCSPMKGHSHVYWYRQLPEEGLKFMVYLQKENIIDESGMPKERFSAEFPKEGPSILRIQQVVRGDSAAYFCASSPTGAPTDTQYFGPGTRLTVL.

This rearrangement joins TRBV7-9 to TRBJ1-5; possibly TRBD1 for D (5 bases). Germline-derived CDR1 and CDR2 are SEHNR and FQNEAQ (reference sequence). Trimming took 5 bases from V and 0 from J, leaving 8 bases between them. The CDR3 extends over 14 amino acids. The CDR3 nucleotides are TGTGCCAGCAGCGCCAGGGATAGCAATCAGCCCCAGCATTTT. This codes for CASSARDSNQPQHF.

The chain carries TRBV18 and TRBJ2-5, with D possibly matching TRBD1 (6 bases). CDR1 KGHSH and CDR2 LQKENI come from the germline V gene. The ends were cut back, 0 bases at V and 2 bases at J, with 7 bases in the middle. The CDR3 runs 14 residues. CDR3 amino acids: CASSPPDSQETQYF. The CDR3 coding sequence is TGTGCCAGCTCACCACCGGACAGTCAAGAGACCCAGTACTTC.

Written as DNA, the CDR3 is TGTGCCAGCAGTGAGGGACAGGGCAGTGAGGCTTTCTTT. It yields the protein CASSEGQGSEAFF. V usage is TRBV12-3 or TRBV12-4 and J usage is TRBJ1-1; TRBD1 agrees at 9 bases. V was pared by 5 bases and J by 11 bases, with 9 bases of the junction left unmatched. The CDR3 spans 13 residues.

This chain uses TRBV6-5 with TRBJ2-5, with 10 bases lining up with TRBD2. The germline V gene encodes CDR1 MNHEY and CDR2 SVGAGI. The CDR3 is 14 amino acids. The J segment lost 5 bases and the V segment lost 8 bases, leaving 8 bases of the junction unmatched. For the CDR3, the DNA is TGTGCCAGCTCGGAGCGGGGGGGCCGTGAGACCCAGTACTTC. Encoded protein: CASSERGGRETQYF.

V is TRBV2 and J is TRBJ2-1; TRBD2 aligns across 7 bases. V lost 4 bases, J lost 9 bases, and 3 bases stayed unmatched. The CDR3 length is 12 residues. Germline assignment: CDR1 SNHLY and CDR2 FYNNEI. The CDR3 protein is CASSGGLPEQFF. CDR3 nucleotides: TGTGCCAGCAGTGGGGGACTACCTGAGCAGTTCTTC. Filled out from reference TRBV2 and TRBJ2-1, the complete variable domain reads EPEVTQTPSHQVTQMGQEVILRCVPISNHLYFYWYRQILGQKVEFLVSFYNNEISEKSEIFDDQFSVERPDGSNFTLKIRSTKLEDSAMYFCASSGGLPEQFFGPGTRLTVL.

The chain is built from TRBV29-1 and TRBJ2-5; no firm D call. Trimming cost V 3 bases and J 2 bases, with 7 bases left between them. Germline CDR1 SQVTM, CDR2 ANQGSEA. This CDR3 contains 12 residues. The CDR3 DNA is TGCAGCGTTGACGGCAGGCAAGAGACCCAGTACTTC. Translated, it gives CSVDGRQETQYF.

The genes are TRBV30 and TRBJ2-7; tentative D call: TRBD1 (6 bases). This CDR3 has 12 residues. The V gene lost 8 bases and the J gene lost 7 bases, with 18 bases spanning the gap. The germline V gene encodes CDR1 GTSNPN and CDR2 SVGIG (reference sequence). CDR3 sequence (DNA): TGTGCCCTACAAGGGGGTTGGAGGGAGCAGTACTTC. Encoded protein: CALQGGWREQYF.